This T cell receptor beta chain was captured in a study of T cell changes during pregnancy in multiple sclerosis (dated 2019 in TCRdb). Regarding the complete study: The study examined how the T cell repertoire changed over the course of pregnancy in women with multiple sclerosis.

From the cysteine up to the phenylalanine, the CDR3 has a length of 15 residues. The kept DNA is CDR3 alone, 45 bases in frame from the first base. CDR1 and CDR2 are drawn from the germline V gene (reference sequence): LNHDA, SQIVND. Trimming costs V 6 bases and J 3 bases, and their ends lie 15 bases apart. Turning to this clone: Its antigen is not yet known. Qualities for individual bases were not recorded, and no much larger clone is one base off.

The library relied on the immunoSEQ multiplex PCR assay. TCRdb's version of the immuneACCESS table is confined to in-frame rearrangements and falls short of the full clone set. An unresolved V gene accounts for under half of the shortfall where checked; the remainder is of unknown origin. This sample holds about 79,000 clones; around nine tenths were observed only once. The ten top clones hold 0.4% to 0.6% of the sample. The sample in question was CD4+ T cells from peripheral blood mononuclear cells, obtained in the second trimester of pregnancy. The TCR originated in a female donor with multiple sclerosis, enrolled in a pregnancy study. This sequence uses TRBV19 and TRBJ1-5; a confident D gene designation cannot be given. The nucleotide sequence reads TGTGCCAGTAGGGTCGGGATGGAACCCAATCAGCCCCAGCATTTT. The translation is CASRVGMEPNQPQHF.